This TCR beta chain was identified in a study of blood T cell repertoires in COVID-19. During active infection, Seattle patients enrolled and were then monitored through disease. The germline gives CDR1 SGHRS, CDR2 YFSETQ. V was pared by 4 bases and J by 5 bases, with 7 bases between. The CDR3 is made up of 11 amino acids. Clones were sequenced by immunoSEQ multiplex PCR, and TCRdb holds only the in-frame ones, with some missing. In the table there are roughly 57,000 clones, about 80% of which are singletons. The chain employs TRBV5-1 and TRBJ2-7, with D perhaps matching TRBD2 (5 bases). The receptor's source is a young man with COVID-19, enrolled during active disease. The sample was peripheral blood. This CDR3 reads CASSEGNEQYF. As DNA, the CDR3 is TGCGCCAGCAGCGAGGGAAACGAGCAGTACTTC.